This paragraph reports one T cell receptor (beta chain). Its matching antigen is unknown. The CDR3 length is 15 residues. Germline V gene sequence: CDR1 SGHTA, CDR2 FQGNSA. V was pared by 4 bases and J by 7 bases, with 8 bases of the junction left unmatched. This sample stems from a study of beta chain features in type 1 diabetes. Every bit of the isolated RNA underwent reverse transcription, so sequencing read expressed TCRB transcripts. Profiled with immunoSEQ multiplex PCR; TCRdb holds only in-frame clones, not every one. This sample carries approximately 15,000 clones, almost 70% of them seen once, and the ten largest clones take almost 2.5%. Study-level findings and limits: In all four CD4+ subsets, TCRB CDR3 length was significantly, moderately reduced in type 1 diabetes. More deletions and fewer insertions at VDJ junctions were found in patients with type 1 diabetes. The naive, central memory and Treg TCRB repertoires looked more alike in patients than they did in healthy donors.

Specimen: Tregs from blood. This chain connects TRBV7-2 to TRBJ2-7, with TRBD2 matching 12 bases. The sequence was obtained from a man aged 25 to 45 with type 1 diabetes. The CDR3 is CASSSRLAGVGEQYF. CDR3 nucleotides: TGTGCCAGCAGCTCTCGACTAGCGGGAGTTGGAGAGCAGTACTTC.